This TCR beta chain was identified in a study of monozygotic twins with cystic fibrosis. Sequencing used immunoSEQ multiplex PCR; TCRdb keeps in-frame clones, though not all of them. The sample consists of some 25,000 clones, about 96% of them appearing once. This clone has only one observation. Trimming took off 1 base at V and 10 bases at J, with 14 bases between the two ends. The CDR3 has 14 amino acids. Germline lookup yields CDR1 MGHRA and CDR2 YSYEKL. The TCR originated in a girl aged 2 to 10 with cystic fibrosis. The sequenced material came from blood. The chain recombines TRBV4-1 with TRBJ2-1, with D possibly TRBD2 on 6 matching bases. The CDR3 DNA reads TGCGCCAGCAGCCAAGCGGGCGGAGGAGGGGAGCAGTTCTTC. Translated: CASSQAGGGGEQFF.